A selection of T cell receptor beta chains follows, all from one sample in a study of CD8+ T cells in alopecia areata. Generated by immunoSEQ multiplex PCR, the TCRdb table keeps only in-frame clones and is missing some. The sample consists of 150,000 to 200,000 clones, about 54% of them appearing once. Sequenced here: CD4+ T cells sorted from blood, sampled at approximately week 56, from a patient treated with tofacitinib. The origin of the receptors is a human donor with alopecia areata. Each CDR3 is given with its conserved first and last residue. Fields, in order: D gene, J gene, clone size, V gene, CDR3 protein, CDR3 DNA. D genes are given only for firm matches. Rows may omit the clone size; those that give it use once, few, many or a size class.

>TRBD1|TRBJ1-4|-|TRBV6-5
CASAAGTGVEKLFF
TGTGCCAGCGCAGCCGGGACAGGGGTCGAAAAACTGTTTTTT
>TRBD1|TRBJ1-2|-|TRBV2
CASIKDRVGVDGYTF
TGTGCCAGCATTAAGGACAGGGTGGGAGTCGATGGCTACACCTTC
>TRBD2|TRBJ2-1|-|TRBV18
CASSPVPAGGSSYNEQFF
TGTGCCAGCTCACCTGTTCCCGCGGGGGGATCCTCCTACAATGAGCAGTTCTTC
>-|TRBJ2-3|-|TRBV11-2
CASSPRVTDTQYF
TGTGCCAGCAGCCCCAGGGTTACAGATACGCAGTATTTT
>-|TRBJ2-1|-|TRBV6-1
CASSQGFQLDEQFF
TGTGCCAGCAGCCAAGGTTTCCAGCTCGATGAGCAGTTCTTC
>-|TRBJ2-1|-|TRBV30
CAWTKLGPNEQFF
TGTGCCTGGACGAAACTAGGGCCCAATGAGCAGTTCTTC
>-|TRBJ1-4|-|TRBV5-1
CASSLTGLSNEKLFF
TGCGCCAGCAGCCTCACAGGGCTGTCTAATGAAAAACTGTTTTTT
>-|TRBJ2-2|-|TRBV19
CASSIWQGAISNTGELFF
TGTGCCAGTAGTATTTGGCAGGGTGCTATCTCGAACACCGGGGAGCTGTTTTTT
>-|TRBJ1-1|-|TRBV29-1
CSVDQGMNTEAFF
TGCAGCGTTGATCAGGGAATGAACACTGAAGCTTTCTTT
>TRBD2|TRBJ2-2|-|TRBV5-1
CASQAGDTGELFF
TGCGCCAGCCAGGCGGGGGACACCGGGGAGCTGTTTTTT
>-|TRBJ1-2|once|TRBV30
CAWSQARQLGGYTF
TGTGCCTGGAGCCAAGCCCGACAGCTTGGGGGCTACACCTTC
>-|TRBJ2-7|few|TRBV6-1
CASSAGIAYEQYF
TGTGCCAGCAGTGCGGGGATTGCCTACGAGCAGTACTTC
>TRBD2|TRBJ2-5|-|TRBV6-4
CASWSTAGGNQETQYF
TGTGCCAGCTGGAGTACGGCGGGGGGGAACCAAGAGACCCAGTACTTC
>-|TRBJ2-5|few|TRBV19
CASSFTQAETQYF
TGTGCCAGTAGTTTCACACAGGCCGAGACCCAGTACTTC
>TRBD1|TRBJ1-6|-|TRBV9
CASSAADRVGPLHF
TGTGCCAGCAGCGCGGCAGACAGGGTCGGACCCCTCCACTTT
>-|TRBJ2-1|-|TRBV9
CASSVDIRVMINEQFF
TGTGCCAGCAGCGTAGATATCAGGGTTATGATCAATGAGCAGTTCTTC
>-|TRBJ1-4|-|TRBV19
CASSIKRDGNEKLFF
TGTGCCAGTAGTATTAAGAGGGACGGTAATGAAAAACTGTTTTTT